Below are 3 T cell receptor beta chains sequenced from a single sample in a study of shared clonotypes between healthy human individuals. The protocol was immunoSEQ multiplex PCR, while the TCRdb copy is restricted to in-frame clones and leaves out a portion. The sample records about 1.5 million clones, more than 95% being singletons. Sequencing was performed on naive CD4+ T cells sorted from blood. Subset indicated: CD45RA+ positively selected. The source of these receptors is a man aged 30 to 45 in good health.

A note on this clone: Other DNA variants within this sample encode the same CDR3. The CDR3 DNA sequence: TGTGCCAGCTCACCACCGAGCAGGGGCCAAGAGACCCAGTACTTC. Translation: CASSPPSRGQETQYF. The rearrangement links TRBV18 to TRBJ2-5; the D gene is possibly TRBD1 (6 bases). From germline, CDR1 is KGHSH and CDR2 LQKENI. V gave up 0 bases and J gave up 1 base, with 9 bases separating them. The CDR3 runs to 15 residues.

The chain employs TRBV7-6 and TRBJ2-7; 10 bases line up with TRBD1. V shed 6 bases and J 4 bases; nucleotides not matched to a gene: 6. This CDR3 contains 14 residues. CDR1 and CDR2 (germline): SGHVS, FNYEAQ. In DNA, the CDR3 is TGTGCCAGCAGTGGACAGGGGGGAAATTACGAGCAGTACTTC. Amino acid sequence: CASSGQGGNYEQYF. Variable domain in full (rest from reference TRBV7-6 and TRBJ2-7): GAGVSQSPRYKVTKRGQDVALRCDPISGHVSLYWYRQALGQGPEFLTYFNYEAQQDKSGLPNDRFSAERPEGSISTLTIQRTEQRDSAMYRCASSGQGGNYEQYFGPGTRLTVT.

The chain has TRBV6-5 and TRBJ2-1; 11 nucleotides match TRBD2. The junction had 8 bases not matched to a gene; V was cut back by 6 bases and J by 7 bases. CDR1 is MNHEY, CDR2 SVGAGI, per germline. This CDR3 is built from 15 residues. The CDR3 sequence: CASSVAGGPLNEQFF. The CDR3 DNA sequence: TGTGCCAGCAGCGTAGCGGGAGGGCCCCTAAATGAGCAGTTCTTC.